These T cell receptor beta chains were read from a single sample in a study of blood T cell repertoires in COVID-19. The method was immunoSEQ multiplex PCR; TCRdb's version includes in-frame clones alone and lacks a portion of them. Of under 150,000 clones listed, around 81% are singletons. Sample: peripheral blood. These receptors all stem from a man aged 40-50 years with active or convalescent COVID-19. The CDR3 runs from the conserved cysteine through the conserved F or W. The order of the fields is J gene, D gene, clone size, V gene, CDR3 DNA, CDR3 protein. The D gene is left open where the match is weak. Clone size is given for some rows only: seen once, a few or many times, or a class if the clone is expanded.

j_gene: TRBJ2-2; d_gene: TRBD1; abundance: few; v_gene: TRBV28; CDR3nt: TGTGCCAGCAGTCTTACAGGGGCCGGGGAGCTGTTTTTT; CDR3aa: CASSLTGAGELFF
j_gene: TRBJ2-3; d_gene: TRBD1; abundance: .; v_gene: TRBV5-8; CDR3nt: TGTGCCAGCAGCAAGGGGACAGGGGGGAGGAGCACAGATACGCAGTATTTT; CDR3aa: CASSKGTGGRSTDTQYF
j_gene: TRBJ2-4; d_gene: .; abundance: .; v_gene: TRBV27; CDR3nt: TGTGCCAGCACCCCAGATGGACATACGAACATTCAGTACTTC; CDR3aa: CASTPDGHTNIQYF
j_gene: TRBJ1-4; d_gene: .; abundance: .; v_gene: TRBV3-1/TRBV3-2; CDR3nt: TGTGCCAGCAGCCGCAAACAGGGCTCTAATGAAAAACTGTTTTTT; CDR3aa: CASSRKQGSNEKLFF
j_gene: TRBJ2-3; d_gene: TRBD2; abundance: .; v_gene: TRBV19; CDR3nt: TGTGCCAGTAGTTTGAGCGGGGGGGAGAAAAGCACAGATACGCAGTATTTT; CDR3aa: CASSLSGGEKSTDTQYF
j_gene: TRBJ2-7; d_gene: TRBD1; abundance: .; v_gene: TRBV7-3; CDR3nt: TGTGCCAGCAGCACCCAACCGGGACAGGGCTTCCACGAGCAGTACTTC; CDR3aa: CASSTQPGQGFHEQYF
j_gene: TRBJ1-2; d_gene: .; abundance: .; v_gene: TRBV21-1; CDR3nt: .; CDR3aa: CASSLFAPGNRGIYGYTF
j_gene: TRBJ1-3; d_gene: .; abundance: .; v_gene: TRBV11-2; CDR3nt: TGTGCCAGCAGCTGGCCAGGGTCTGGAAACACCATATATTTT; CDR3aa: CASSWPGSGNTIYF
j_gene: TRBJ1-5; d_gene: TRBD1; abundance: .; v_gene: TRBV12-3/TRBV12-4; CDR3nt: TGTGCCAGCAGTTACAGGGGGAAGCAGCCCCAGCATTTT; CDR3aa: CASSYRGKQPQHF
j_gene: TRBJ1-5; d_gene: TRBD1; abundance: .; v_gene: TRBV28; CDR3nt: TGTGCCAGCACCTCAGGGGACAGGTGGGGATCGCCCCAGCATTTT; CDR3aa: CASTSGDRWGSPQHF
j_gene: TRBJ1-4; d_gene: .; abundance: .; v_gene: TRBV7-9; CDR3nt: TGTGCCAGCAGCTTAAATGGGCAGCCTACAACTAATGAAAAACTGTTTTTT; CDR3aa: CASSLNGQPTTNEKLFF
j_gene: TRBJ1-4; d_gene: .; abundance: .; v_gene: TRBV12-3/TRBV12-4; CDR3nt: TGTGCCAGCAGTTCCCGGGGTAATGAAAAACTGTTTTTT; CDR3aa: CASSSRGNEKLFF
j_gene: TRBJ1-2; d_gene: .; abundance: .; v_gene: TRBV19; CDR3nt: TGTGCCAGTAGTCCTACTGGTAGCTATGGCTACACCTTC; CDR3aa: CASSPTGSYGYTF
j_gene: TRBJ2-2; d_gene: .; abundance: .; v_gene: TRBV9; CDR3nt: TGTGCCAGCAGCGTAGCAGCGCTCACGAACACCGGGGAGCTGTTTTTT; CDR3aa: CASSVAALTNTGELFF
j_gene: TRBJ1-4; d_gene: .; abundance: .; v_gene: TRBV7-2; CDR3nt: TGTGCCAGCAGCTTGGGGGGGCAGGATGAAAAACTGTTTTTT; CDR3aa: CASSLGGQDEKLFF
j_gene: TRBJ1-1; d_gene: .; abundance: .; v_gene: TRBV3-1/TRBV3-2; CDR3nt: TGTGCCAGCAGCCAAGAGAACCTTCAGAGGGCTGAAGCTTTCTTT; CDR3aa: CASSQENLQRAEAFF
j_gene: TRBJ2-5; d_gene: TRBD1; abundance: .; v_gene: TRBV30; CDR3nt: TGTGCCTGGAATCCGACAGGGTTTCGAGAGACCCAGTACTTC; CDR3aa: CAWNPTGFRETQYF
j_gene: TRBJ1-1; d_gene: .; abundance: once; v_gene: TRBV5-4; CDR3nt: TGTGCCAGCAGCTTCGGCAGGGCACGGAACACTGAAGCTTTCTTT; CDR3aa: CASSFGRARNTEAFF
j_gene: TRBJ1-4; d_gene: TRBD1; abundance: once; v_gene: TRBV4-1; CDR3nt: TGCGCCAGCAGCCCGACAGGGGGTGAAAAACTGTTTTTT; CDR3aa: CASSPTGGEKLFF
j_gene: TRBJ2-7; d_gene: .; abundance: .; v_gene: TRBV11-1; CDR3nt: TGTGCCAGCAGCCCCACAGCCTACGAGCAGTACTTC; CDR3aa: CASSPTAYEQYF
j_gene: TRBJ1-1; d_gene: .; abundance: .; v_gene: TRBV5-1; CDR3nt: TGCGCCAGCAGCTTGACAGGGTACATGAACACTGAAGCTTTCTTT; CDR3aa: CASSLTGYMNTEAFF
j_gene: TRBJ2-6; d_gene: TRBD2; abundance: .; v_gene: TRBV5-1; CDR3nt: TGCGCCAGCAGCCCGGGACTAGCGGGGGGCCAACTCTCTGGGGCCAACGTCCTGACTTTC; CDR3aa: CASSPGLAGGQLSGANVLTF
j_gene: TRBJ2-5; d_gene: TRBD2; abundance: .; v_gene: TRBV19; CDR3nt: TGTGCCAGTAGTGCGGCTAGCGGGGTTATTCAAGAGACCCAGTACTTC; CDR3aa: CASSAASGVIQETQYF
j_gene: TRBJ2-5; d_gene: .; abundance: once; v_gene: TRBV30; CDR3nt: TGTGCCTGGAGTGTCGGGAAATCCCAAGAGACCCAGTACTTC; CDR3aa: CAWSVGKSQETQYF
j_gene: TRBJ1-2; d_gene: TRBD1; abundance: .; v_gene: TRBV18; CDR3nt: TGTGCCAGCTCACCAGGCCAGGGGGAGATCTATGGCTACACCTTC; CDR3aa: CASSPGQGEIYGYTF
j_gene: TRBJ1-1; d_gene: .; abundance: .; v_gene: TRBV29-1; CDR3nt: TGCAGCGGTCATGGGGAGTACACTGAAGCTTTCTTT; CDR3aa: CSGHGEYTEAFF
j_gene: TRBJ2-3; d_gene: TRBD2; abundance: .; v_gene: TRBV10-3; CDR3nt: TGTGCCACTCATCTAGGGATGGGAGGGCCCACAGATACGCAGTATTTT; CDR3aa: CATHLGMGGPTDTQYF
j_gene: TRBJ1-1; d_gene: .; abundance: .; v_gene: TRBV29-1; CDR3nt: TGCAGCAGCGGGCGGAACACTGAAGCTTTCTTT; CDR3aa: CSSGRNTEAFF
j_gene: TRBJ1-1; d_gene: .; abundance: .; v_gene: TRBV27; CDR3nt: TGTGCCAGCAGTATGAGACCGGGGGGAGAGGCTGAAGCTTTCTTT; CDR3aa: CASSMRPGGEAEAFF
j_gene: TRBJ1-3; d_gene: .; abundance: .; v_gene: TRBV5-1; CDR3nt: TGCGCCAGCAGCAAACAGGGTGATGCGGGAAACACCATATATTTT; CDR3aa: CASSKQGDAGNTIYF
j_gene: TRBJ2-3; d_gene: .; abundance: .; v_gene: TRBV7-8; CDR3nt: TGTGCCAGCACTAAGGAGGGGAATCCAGATACGCAGTATTTT; CDR3aa: CASTKEGNPDTQYF
j_gene: TRBJ1-4; d_gene: TRBD1; abundance: .; v_gene: TRBV5-5; CDR3nt: TGTGCCAGCAGCTACCTTGGACAGGAGGATGAAAAACTGTTTTTT; CDR3aa: CASSYLGQEDEKLFF
j_gene: TRBJ1-5; d_gene: .; abundance: .; v_gene: TRBV7-2; CDR3nt: TGTGCCAGCAGCTTAGACACCAGGTGGAATCAGCCCCAGCATTTT; CDR3aa: CASSLDTRWNQPQHF
j_gene: TRBJ2-2; d_gene: TRBD2; abundance: .; v_gene: TRBV10-3; CDR3nt: TGTGCCATCAGTGAGCGACCTTCTAGCGGGGCGAACACCGGGGAGCTGTTTTTT; CDR3aa: CAISERPSSGANTGELFF
j_gene: TRBJ1-1; d_gene: TRBD1; abundance: .; v_gene: TRBV29-1; CDR3nt: TGCAGCGCAGGGGGAATGAACACTGAAGCTTTCTTT; CDR3aa: CSAGGMNTEAFF
j_gene: TRBJ2-2; d_gene: TRBD1; abundance: .; v_gene: TRBV29-1; CDR3nt: TGCAGCGTCTGGGCGACAGGGTCGCGGACCGGGGAGCTGTTTTTT; CDR3aa: CSVWATGSRTGELFF
j_gene: TRBJ1-4; d_gene: TRBD1; abundance: .; v_gene: TRBV5-1; CDR3nt: TGCGCCAGCAGCCTAGACAGGGGTAGTTCGGTTGAAAAACTGTTTTTT; CDR3aa: CASSLDRGSSVEKLFF
j_gene: TRBJ2-7; d_gene: TRBD2; abundance: once; v_gene: TRBV14; CDR3nt: TGTGCCAGCAGCCGGACTTTGGGGGGGAGCTCCTACGAGCAGTACTTC; CDR3aa: CASSRTLGGSSYEQYF
j_gene: TRBJ2-3; d_gene: TRBD2; abundance: few; v_gene: TRBV28; CDR3nt: TGTGCCAGCAGTTCGACTAGCGGGGGGCCCACAGATACGCAGTATTTT; CDR3aa: CASSSTSGGPTDTQYF
j_gene: TRBJ1-5; d_gene: .; abundance: .; v_gene: TRBV18; CDR3nt: TGTGCCAGCTCTCCCGAACAGGATCAGCCCCAGCATTTT; CDR3aa: CASSPEQDQPQHF
j_gene: TRBJ2-1; d_gene: .; abundance: .; v_gene: TRBV12-3/TRBV12-4; CDR3nt: TGTGCCAGCGGACACGACGTGGGTAATGAGCAGTTCTTC; CDR3aa: CASGHDVGNEQFF
j_gene: TRBJ2-1; d_gene: TRBD2; abundance: .; v_gene: TRBV3-1/TRBV3-2; CDR3nt: TGTGCCAGCAGCCAAGTTGGGGCCGGACTAGGGAACAATGAGCAGTTCTTC; CDR3aa: CASSQVGAGLGNNEQFF
j_gene: TRBJ1-5; d_gene: TRBD1; abundance: once; v_gene: TRBV19; CDR3nt: TGTGCCACCAAGACAGGGTCCCATCAGCCCCAGCATTTT; CDR3aa: CATKTGSHQPQHF
j_gene: TRBJ1-3; d_gene: .; abundance: .; v_gene: TRBV3-1/TRBV3-2; CDR3nt: TGTGCCAGCAGCCAAGATCTTTCGGGGGGGCCTGGAAACACCATATATTTT; CDR3aa: CASSQDLSGGPGNTIYF
j_gene: TRBJ1-3; d_gene: .; abundance: .; v_gene: TRBV10-3; CDR3nt: TGTGCCATCAGTCGGCAGTGGAGCTCTGGAAACACCATATATTTT; CDR3aa: CAISRQWSSGNTIYF
j_gene: TRBJ1-4; d_gene: .; abundance: .; v_gene: TRBV7-8; CDR3nt: TGTGCCAGCAGCTTAGGACAACAGGGTGTCTGGAATCGTGAAAAACTGTTTTTT; CDR3aa: CASSLGQQGVWNREKLFF
j_gene: TRBJ1-1; d_gene: TRBD1; abundance: .; v_gene: TRBV11-3; CDR3nt: TGTGCCAGCAGCGCCGGACAGGGGGGGAACACTGAAGCTTTCTTT; CDR3aa: CASSAGQGGNTEAFF
j_gene: TRBJ2-4; d_gene: .; abundance: .; v_gene: TRBV4-3; CDR3nt: TGCGCCAGCAGCCAAGATCGGGGAGGACGTTCACTAGCCAAAAACATTCAGTACTTC; CDR3aa: CASSQDRGGRSLAKNIQYF
j_gene: TRBJ2-7; d_gene: .; abundance: .; v_gene: TRBV30; CDR3nt: TGTGCCTGGAGCCCAGCGGCCTACGAGCAGTACTTC; CDR3aa: CAWSPAAYEQYF
j_gene: TRBJ1-2; d_gene: TRBD1; abundance: .; v_gene: TRBV20-1; CDR3nt: TGCAGTGCTAGTCAGGGGGACTATGGCTACACCTTC; CDR3aa: CSASQGDYGYTF
j_gene: TRBJ2-3; d_gene: .; abundance: .; v_gene: TRBV7-3; CDR3nt: TGTGCCAGCAGCCCAAACAGTGCAGATACGCAGTATTTT; CDR3aa: CASSPNSADTQYF
j_gene: TRBJ2-7; d_gene: .; abundance: .; v_gene: TRBV6-2/TRBV6-3; CDR3nt: TGTGCCAGCAGCTCAGGGAAGGGGGCCTACGAGCAGTACTTC; CDR3aa: CASSSGKGAYEQYF
j_gene: TRBJ2-7; d_gene: TRBD1; abundance: few; v_gene: TRBV7-2; CDR3nt: TGTGCCAGCAGCTTAGTAGGGACAGGGGTTTACGAGCAGTACTTC; CDR3aa: CASSLVGTGVYEQYF
j_gene: TRBJ2-7; d_gene: .; abundance: .; v_gene: TRBV9; CDR3nt: TGTGCCAGCAGCGTAGGAGACAGGCTTCTCTCCTACGAGCAGTACTTC; CDR3aa: CASSVGDRLLSYEQYF
j_gene: TRBJ2-5; d_gene: TRBD2; abundance: .; v_gene: TRBV3-1/TRBV3-2; CDR3nt: TGTGCCAGCAGCCAAGATCTCGGGGCTAGCGGGGTATACCAAGAGACCCAGTACTTC; CDR3aa: CASSQDLGASGVYQETQYF
j_gene: TRBJ1-4; d_gene: .; abundance: .; v_gene: TRBV20-1; CDR3nt: TGCAGTGCTGGGGGGGAAAAACTGTTTTTT; CDR3aa: CSAGGEKLFF
j_gene: TRBJ2-3; d_gene: TRBD2; abundance: .; v_gene: TRBV6-2/TRBV6-3; CDR3nt: TGTGCCAGCAGCCCTGGGGGGAGCGGGGGGTCGCATACGCAGTATTTT; CDR3aa: CASSPGGSGGSHTQYF
j_gene: TRBJ2-3; d_gene: TRBD2; abundance: .; v_gene: TRBV7-2; CDR3nt: TGTGCCAGCAGCTTGATTGGCGGGGGGACCACAGATACGCAGTATTTT; CDR3aa: CASSLIGGGTTDTQYF
j_gene: TRBJ1-5; d_gene: TRBD1; abundance: .; v_gene: TRBV6-2/TRBV6-3; CDR3nt: TGTGCCAGCAGCCCTTACGGACAGGGAACAAGCAATCAGCCCCAGCATTTT; CDR3aa: CASSPYGQGTSNQPQHF
j_gene: TRBJ1-6; d_gene: TRBD1; abundance: .; v_gene: TRBV25-1; CDR3nt: TGTGCCAGCAGTCTACCGGGACAGCTTAATTCACCCCTCCACTTT; CDR3aa: CASSLPGQLNSPLHF